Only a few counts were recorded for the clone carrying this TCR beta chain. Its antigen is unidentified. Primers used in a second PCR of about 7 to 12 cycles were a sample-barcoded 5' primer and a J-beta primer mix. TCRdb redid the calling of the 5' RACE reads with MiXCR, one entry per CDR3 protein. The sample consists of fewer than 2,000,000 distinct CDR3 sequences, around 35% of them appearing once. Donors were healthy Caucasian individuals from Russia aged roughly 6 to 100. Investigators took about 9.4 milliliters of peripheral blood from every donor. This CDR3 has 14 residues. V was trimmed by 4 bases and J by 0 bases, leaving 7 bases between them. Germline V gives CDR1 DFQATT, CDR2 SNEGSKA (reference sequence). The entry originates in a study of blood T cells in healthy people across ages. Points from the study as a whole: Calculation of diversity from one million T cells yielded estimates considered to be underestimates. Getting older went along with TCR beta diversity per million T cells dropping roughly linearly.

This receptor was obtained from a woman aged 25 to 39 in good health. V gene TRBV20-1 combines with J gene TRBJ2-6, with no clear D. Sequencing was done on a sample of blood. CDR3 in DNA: TGCAGTGCTATTTCAAGCTCTGGGGCCAACGTCCTGACTTTC. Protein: CSAISSSGANVLTF.